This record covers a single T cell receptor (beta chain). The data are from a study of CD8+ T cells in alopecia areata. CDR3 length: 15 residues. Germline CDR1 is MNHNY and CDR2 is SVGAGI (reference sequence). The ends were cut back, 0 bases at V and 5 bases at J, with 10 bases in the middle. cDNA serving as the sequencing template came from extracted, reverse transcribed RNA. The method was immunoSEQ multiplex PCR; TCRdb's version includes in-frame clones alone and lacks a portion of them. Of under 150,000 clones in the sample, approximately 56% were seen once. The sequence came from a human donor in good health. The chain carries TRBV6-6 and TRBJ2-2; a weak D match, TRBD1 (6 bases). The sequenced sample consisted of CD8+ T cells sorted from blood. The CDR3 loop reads CASSYSPQGTGELFF. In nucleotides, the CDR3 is TGTGCCAGCAGTTACTCACCACAGGGAACCGGGGAGCTGTTTTTT.